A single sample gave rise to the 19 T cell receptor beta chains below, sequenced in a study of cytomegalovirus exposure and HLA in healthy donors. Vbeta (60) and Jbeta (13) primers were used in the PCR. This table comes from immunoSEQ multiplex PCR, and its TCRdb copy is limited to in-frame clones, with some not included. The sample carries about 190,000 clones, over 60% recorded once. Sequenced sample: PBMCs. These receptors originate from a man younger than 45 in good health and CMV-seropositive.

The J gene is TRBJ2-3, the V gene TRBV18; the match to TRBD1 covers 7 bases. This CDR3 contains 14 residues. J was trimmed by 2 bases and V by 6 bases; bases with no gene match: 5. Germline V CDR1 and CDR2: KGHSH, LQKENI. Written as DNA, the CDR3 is TGTGCCAGCTCGTCCGGGACAGACACAGATACGCAGTATTTT. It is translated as CASSSGTDTDTQYF.

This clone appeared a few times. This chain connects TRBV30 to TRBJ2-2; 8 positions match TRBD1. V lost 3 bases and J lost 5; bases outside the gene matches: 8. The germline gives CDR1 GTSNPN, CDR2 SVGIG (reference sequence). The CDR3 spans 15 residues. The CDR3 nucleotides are TGTGCCTGGAGGGGGAGGACAGGGAGGACCGGGGAGCTGTTTTTT. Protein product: CAWRGRTGRTGELFF.

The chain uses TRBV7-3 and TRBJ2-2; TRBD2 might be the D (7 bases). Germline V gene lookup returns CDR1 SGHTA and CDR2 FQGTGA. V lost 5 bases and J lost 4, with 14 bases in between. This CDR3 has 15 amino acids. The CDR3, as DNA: TGTGCCAGCAGCCCTCGGGGGGCGGGCACCGGGGAGCTGTTTTTT. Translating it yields CASSPRGAGTGELFF.

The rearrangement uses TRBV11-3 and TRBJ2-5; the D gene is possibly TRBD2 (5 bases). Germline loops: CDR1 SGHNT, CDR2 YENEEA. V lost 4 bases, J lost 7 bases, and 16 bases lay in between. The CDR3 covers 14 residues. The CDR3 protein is CASSSTHPRGTQYF. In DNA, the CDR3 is TGTGCCAGCAGCTCGACCCACCCCCGGGGGACCCAGTACTTC.

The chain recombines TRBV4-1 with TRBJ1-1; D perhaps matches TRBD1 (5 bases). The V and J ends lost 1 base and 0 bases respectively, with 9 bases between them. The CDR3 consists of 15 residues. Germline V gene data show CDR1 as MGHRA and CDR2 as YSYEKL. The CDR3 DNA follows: TGCGCCAGCAGCCAAGCTGAGACAGTGAACACTGAAGCTTTCTTT. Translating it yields CASSQAETVNTEAFF.

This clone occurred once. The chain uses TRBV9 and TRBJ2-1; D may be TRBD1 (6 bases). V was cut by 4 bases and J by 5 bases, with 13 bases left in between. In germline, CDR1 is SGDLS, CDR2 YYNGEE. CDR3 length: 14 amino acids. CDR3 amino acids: CASSSLGTNNEQFF. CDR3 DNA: TGTGCCAGCAGCAGCCTCGGGACAAACAATGAGCAGTTCTTC.

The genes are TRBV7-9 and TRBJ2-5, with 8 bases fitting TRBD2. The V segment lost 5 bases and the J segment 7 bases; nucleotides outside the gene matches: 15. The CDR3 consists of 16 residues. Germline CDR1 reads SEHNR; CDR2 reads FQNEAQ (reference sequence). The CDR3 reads CASSPFLTSVIGTQYF. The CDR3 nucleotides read TGTGCCAGCAGCCCATTTTTGACTAGCGTGATCGGGACCCAGTACTTC. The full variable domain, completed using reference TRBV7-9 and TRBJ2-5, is DTGVSQNPRHKITKRGQNVTFRCDPISEHNRLYWYRQTLGQGPEFLTYFQNEAQLEKSRLLSDRFSAERPKGSFSTLEIQRTEQGDSAMYLCASSPFLTSVIGTQYFGPGTRLLVL.

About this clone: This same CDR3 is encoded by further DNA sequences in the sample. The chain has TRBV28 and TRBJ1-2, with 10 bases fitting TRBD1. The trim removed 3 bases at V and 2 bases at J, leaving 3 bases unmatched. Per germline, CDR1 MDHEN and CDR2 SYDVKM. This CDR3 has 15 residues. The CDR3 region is CASSLPTGGNYGYTF. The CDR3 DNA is TGTGCCAGCAGTTTGCCGACAGGGGGCAACTATGGCTACACCTTC.

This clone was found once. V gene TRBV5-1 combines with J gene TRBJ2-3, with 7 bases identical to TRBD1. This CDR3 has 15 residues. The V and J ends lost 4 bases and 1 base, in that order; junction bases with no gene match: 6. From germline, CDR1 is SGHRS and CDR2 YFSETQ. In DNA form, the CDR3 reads TGCGCCAGCAGCCCCCCCACAGGGGGCACAGATACGCAGTATTTT. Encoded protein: CASSPPTGGTDTQYF.

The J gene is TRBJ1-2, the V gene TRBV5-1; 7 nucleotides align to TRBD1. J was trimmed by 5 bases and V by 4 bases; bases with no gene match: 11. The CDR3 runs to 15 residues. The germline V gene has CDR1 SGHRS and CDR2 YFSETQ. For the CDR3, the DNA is TGCGCCAGCAGCCCGGAAGCAGGGGGGCCTTATGGCTACACCTTC. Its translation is CASSPEAGGPYGYTF.

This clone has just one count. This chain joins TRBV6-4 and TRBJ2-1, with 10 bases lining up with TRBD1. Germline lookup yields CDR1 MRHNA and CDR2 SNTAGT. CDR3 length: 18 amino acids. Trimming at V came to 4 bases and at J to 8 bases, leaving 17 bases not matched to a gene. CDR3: CASSATETGGSHNYEQFF. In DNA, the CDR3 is TGTGCCAGCAGTGCCACCGAGACAGGGGGCAGCCACAATTATGAGCAGTTCTTC.

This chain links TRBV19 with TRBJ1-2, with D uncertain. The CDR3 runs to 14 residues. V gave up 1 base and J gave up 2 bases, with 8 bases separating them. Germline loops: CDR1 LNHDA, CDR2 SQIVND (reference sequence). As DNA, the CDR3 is TGTGCCAGTAGTATAGGGGCGGGAAACTATGGCTACACCTTC. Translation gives CASSIGAGNYGYTF.

The CDR3 loop reads CASSLLPSGGTDTQYF. The CDR3 DNA is TGTGCCAGCAGCCTCCTCCCTAGCGGGGGCACAGATACGCAGTATTTT. The V call is TRBV7-2, the J call TRBJ2-3; 9 nucleotides line up with TRBD2. J was trimmed by 1 base and V by 5 bases; bases with no gene match: 7. This CDR3 contains 16 residues. The germline CDR1 and CDR2 sequences are SGHTA and FQGNSA.

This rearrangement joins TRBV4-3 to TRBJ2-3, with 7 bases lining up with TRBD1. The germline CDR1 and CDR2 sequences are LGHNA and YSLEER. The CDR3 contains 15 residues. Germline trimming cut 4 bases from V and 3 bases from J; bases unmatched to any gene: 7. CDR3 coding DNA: TGCGCCAGCAGCCGATCAGGGGGTGGGACAGATACGCAGTATTTT. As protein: CASSRSGGGTDTQYF.

Here the CDR3 DNA reads TGCGCCAGCAGCTTGGATGGGACATCCGGCTACACCTTC. Amino acid sequence: CASSLDGTSGYTF. The rearrangement uses TRBV5-1 and TRBJ1-2, with a tentative D call TRBD1 (6 bases). V lost 0 bases and J lost 8, with 11 bases in between. Germline CDR1 is SGHRS and CDR2 is YFSETQ. The CDR3 spans 13 residues.

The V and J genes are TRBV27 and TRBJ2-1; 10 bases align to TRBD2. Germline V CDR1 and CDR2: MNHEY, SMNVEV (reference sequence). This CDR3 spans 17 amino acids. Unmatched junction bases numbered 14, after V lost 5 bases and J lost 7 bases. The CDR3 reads CASSPPLASGGGNEQFF. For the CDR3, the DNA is TGTGCCAGCAGTCCTCCCCTGGCTAGCGGGGGCGGGAATGAGCAGTTCTTC.

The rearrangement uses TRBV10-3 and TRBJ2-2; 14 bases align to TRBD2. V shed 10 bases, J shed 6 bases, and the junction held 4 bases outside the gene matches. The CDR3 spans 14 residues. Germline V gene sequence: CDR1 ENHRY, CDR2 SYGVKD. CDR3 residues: CATRGLAGAGELFF. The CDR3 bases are TGTGCCACCCGGGGACTAGCGGGGGCCGGGGAGCTGTTTTTT.

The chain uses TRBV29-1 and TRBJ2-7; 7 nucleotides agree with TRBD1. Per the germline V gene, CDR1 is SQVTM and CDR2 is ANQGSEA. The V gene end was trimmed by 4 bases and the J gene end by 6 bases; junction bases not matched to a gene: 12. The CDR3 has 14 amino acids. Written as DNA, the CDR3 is TGCAGCGTTGGACGGACAGGTGGAAGAAGCGAGCAGTACTTC. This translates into CSVGRTGGRSEQYF.

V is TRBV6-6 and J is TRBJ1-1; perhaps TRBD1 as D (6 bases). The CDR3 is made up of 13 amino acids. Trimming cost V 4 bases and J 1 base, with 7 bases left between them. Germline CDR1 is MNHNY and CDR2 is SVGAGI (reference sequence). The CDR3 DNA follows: TGTGCCAGCAGTTTGACAGGGAACACTGAAGCTTTCTTT. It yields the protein CASSLTGNTEAFF.